This T cell receptor beta chain was obtained from a study of T cell repertoires in aging, cancer and after chemotherapy. TRB rearrangements spanning V, D and J were amplified using mixed TRB-A/B primers. TCRdb reprocessed the multiplex PCR reads via MiXCR and lists one record per CDR3 protein. The sample has some 4,900 distinct CDR3 sequences; more than 25% are singletons. Germline-derived CDR1 and CDR2 are SEHNR and FQNEAQ (reference sequence). This CDR3 has 14 residues. With 1 base removed from V and 7 bases from J, the gap between germline ends came to 13 bases. TCR beta rearrangements were amplified from peripheral blood genomic DNA.

Material: blood. The chain combines TRBV7-9 with TRBJ1-2; perhaps TRBD1 as D (6 bases). The receptor comes from a human donor in good health. The CDR3 nucleotides read TGTGCCAGCAGCTTAGACAGGGTGGATCGTGGCTACACCTTC. This gives the protein CASSLDRVDRGYTF.